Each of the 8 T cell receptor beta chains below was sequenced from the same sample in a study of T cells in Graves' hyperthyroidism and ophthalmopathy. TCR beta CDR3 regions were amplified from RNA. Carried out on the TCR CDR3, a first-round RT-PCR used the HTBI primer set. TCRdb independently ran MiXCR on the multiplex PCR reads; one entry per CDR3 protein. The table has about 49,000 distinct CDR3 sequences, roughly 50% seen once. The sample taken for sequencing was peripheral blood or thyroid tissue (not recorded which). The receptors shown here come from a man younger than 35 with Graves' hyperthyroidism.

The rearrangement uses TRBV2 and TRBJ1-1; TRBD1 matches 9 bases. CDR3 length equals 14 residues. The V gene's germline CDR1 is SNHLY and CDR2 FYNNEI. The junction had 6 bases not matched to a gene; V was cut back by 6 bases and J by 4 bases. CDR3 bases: TGTGCCAGCAGGGACAGGGGTGGGGGCACTGAAGCTTTCTTT. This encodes CASRDRGGGTEAFF. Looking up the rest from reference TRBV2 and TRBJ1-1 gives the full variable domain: EPEVTQTPSHQVTQMGQEVILRCVPISNHLYFYWYRQILGQKVEFLVSFYNNEISEKSEIFDDQFSVERPDGSNFTLKIRSTKLEDSAMYFCASRDRGGGTEAFFGQGTRLTVV.

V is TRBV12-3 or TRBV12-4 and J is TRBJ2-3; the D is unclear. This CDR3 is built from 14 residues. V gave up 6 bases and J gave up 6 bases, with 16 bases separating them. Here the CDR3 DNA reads TGTGCCAGCAGCCAAGACCCCTTCCCGGATACGCAGTATTTT. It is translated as CASSQDPFPDTQYF.

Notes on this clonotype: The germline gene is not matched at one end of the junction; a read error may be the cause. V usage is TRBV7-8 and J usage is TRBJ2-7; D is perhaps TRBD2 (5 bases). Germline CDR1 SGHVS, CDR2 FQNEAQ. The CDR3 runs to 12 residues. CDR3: CASSLAPEEQHF. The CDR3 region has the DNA TGTGCCAGCAGCTTGGCCCCGGAGGAGCAGCACTTC.

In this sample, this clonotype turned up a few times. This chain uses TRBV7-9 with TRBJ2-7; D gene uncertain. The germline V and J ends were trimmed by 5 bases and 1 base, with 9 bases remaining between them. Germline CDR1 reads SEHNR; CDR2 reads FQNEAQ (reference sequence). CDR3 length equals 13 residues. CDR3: CASSPTGSYEQYF. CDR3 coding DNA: TGTGCCAGCAGCCCCACTGGTTCCTACGAGCAGTACTTC.

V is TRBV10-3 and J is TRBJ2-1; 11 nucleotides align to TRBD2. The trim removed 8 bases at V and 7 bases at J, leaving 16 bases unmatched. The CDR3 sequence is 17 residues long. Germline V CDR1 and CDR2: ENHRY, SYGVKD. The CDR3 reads CAIQGLPGTSGRNEQFF. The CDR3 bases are TGTGCCATCCAGGGCCTTCCCGGGACTAGCGGAAGGAATGAGCAGTTCTTC.

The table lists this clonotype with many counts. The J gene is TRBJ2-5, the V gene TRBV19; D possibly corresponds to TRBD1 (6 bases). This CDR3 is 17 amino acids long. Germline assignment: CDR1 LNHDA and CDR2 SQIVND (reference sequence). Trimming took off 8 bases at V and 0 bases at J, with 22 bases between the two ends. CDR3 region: CASSPARTAPYQETQYF. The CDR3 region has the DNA TGTGCCAGTTCCCCCGCCCGGACAGCGCCGTACCAAGAGACCCAGTACTTC.

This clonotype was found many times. CDR3 protein: CASSSTGGVGEKLFF. The CDR3 coding sequence is TGTGCCAGCAGCTCGACAGGGGGCGTCGGTGAAAAACTGTTTTTT. This chain connects TRBV7-6 to TRBJ1-4, with 10 bases aligning to TRBD1. This CDR3 has 15 residues. V lost 4 bases and J lost 7; bases outside the gene matches: 6. Germline CDR1 reads SGHVS; CDR2 reads FNYEAQ.

The CDR3 loop is CSARRTGPGSPLHF. CDR3 in DNA: TGCAGTGCTAGAAGAACTGGTCCGGGTTCACCCCTCCACTTT. V gene TRBV20-1 combines with J gene TRBJ1-6, with D uncertain. V lost 2 bases to trimming and J lost 9 bases, with 14 bases between them. This CDR3 region has 14 residues. Germline CDR1 DFQATT, CDR2 SNEGSKA (reference sequence).